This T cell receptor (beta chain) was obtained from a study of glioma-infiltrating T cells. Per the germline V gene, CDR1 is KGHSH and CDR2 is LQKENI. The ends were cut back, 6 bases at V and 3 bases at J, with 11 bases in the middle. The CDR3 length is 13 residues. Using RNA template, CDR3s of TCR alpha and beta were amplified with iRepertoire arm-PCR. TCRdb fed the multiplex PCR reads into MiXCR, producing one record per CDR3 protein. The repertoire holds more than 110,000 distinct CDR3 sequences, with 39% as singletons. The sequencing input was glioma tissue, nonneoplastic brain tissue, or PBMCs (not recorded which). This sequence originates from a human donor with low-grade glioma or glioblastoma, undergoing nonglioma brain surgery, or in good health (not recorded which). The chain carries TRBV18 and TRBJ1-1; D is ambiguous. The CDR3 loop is CASSNSGDTEAFF. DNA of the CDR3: TGTGCCAGCTCGAATTCCGGGGACACTGAAGCTTTCTTT.